These T cell receptor beta chains were read from a single sample in a study of tumor-infiltrating lymphocytes in primary liver carcinoma. TCRdb re-derived calls from the multiplex PCR reads in MiXCR, one entry per CDR3 protein. This sample has 40,000 to 60,000 distinct CDR3 sequences, with about three quarters found just once. Sequenced material: liver tumor tissue from sampling region 5. The origin of the receptors is a man in his forties with primary liver carcinoma and hepatitis B virus infection. The CDR3 runs from the conserved cysteine through the conserved F or W. The order of the fields is D gene, V gene, clone size, J gene, CDR3 DNA, CDR3 protein. A D gene is named only where the DNA matches it firmly. A row's size may be missing; if present it is once, few, many or a size class.

D: TRBD1
V: TRBV6-7
size: .
J: TRBJ2-5
DNA: TGTGCCAGCAGGACCCCGGGACAGGGGCGGAGGGAGAGCCAGTACTTC
CDR3: CASRTPGQGRRESQYF

D: .
V: TRBV10-3
size: .
J: TRBJ2-1
DNA: TGTGCTATCAGTGAGTCCAGTAGCGGTGAGCAGCTCTTC
CDR3: CAISESSSGEQLF

D: TRBD2
V: TRBV11-3
size: .
J: TRBJ2-3
DNA: TGTGCCAGCAGCCTAGGACAAGCGGGAGTAGGAAGCACAGATATGCAGTATTTT
CDR3: CASSLGQAGVGSTDMQYF

D: TRBD2
V: TRBV9
size: .
J: TRBJ2-7
DNA: TGTGCCAGCAGCGTAGAGGGAGCGGGAGGCTTCTACGAGCAGTACTTC
CDR3: CASSVEGAGGFYEQYF

D: .
V: TRBV10-3
size: once
J: TRBJ2-1
DNA: TGTGTGTCGGCCTCAGGGGAGGGGAATGAGCAGTTCTTC
CDR3: CVSASGEGNEQFF

D: TRBD2
V: TRBV10-3
size: .
J: TRBJ2-3
DNA: TGTGTCATCAGTGAAGGGGGAGCGGGAGGGCAACGGGGCACAGATACGCAGTATTTT
CDR3: CVISEGGAGGQRGTDTQYF

D: TRBD1
V: TRBV10-3
size: .
J: TRBJ1-2
DNA: TGTCTCATCAGCTTTCAGGGGGAAGGTCGTGGCTACGCCTTC
CDR3: CLISFQGEGRGYAF

D: .
V: TRBV4-1
size: many
J: TRBJ2-1
DNA: TGCGCCAGCAGCCAAGATAGGCCGGGTAGCTCCTACAATGAGCAGTTCTTC
CDR3: CASSQDRPGSSYNEQFF

D: TRBD2
V: TRBV5-4
size: many
J: TRBJ2-5
DNA: TGTGCCAGCAGCTCGGCGGCTTACGCGGGGGGAGAGACCCAGTACTTC
CDR3: CASSSAAYAGGETQYF

D: TRBD2
V: TRBV12-3/TRBV12-4
size: once
J: TRBJ2-2
DNA: TGTGCCAGCAATTTGTTAGCGGGAGTAATCACCGGGGAGCTGTTTTTT
CDR3: CASNLLAGVITGELFF

D: TRBD1
V: TRBV13
size: .
J: TRBJ2-7
DNA: TGTGCCAGCAGCCCGCCTACAGGGGGCCGAGGCTCCTACGAGCAGTACTTC
CDR3: CASSPPTGGRGSYEQYF

D: .
V: TRBV20-1
size: .
J: TRBJ1-1
DNA: TGCAGTGCTAGCCTGATGAAGAACACTGAAGCTTTCTTT
CDR3: CSASLMKNTEAFF

D: .
V: TRBV14
size: .
J: TRBJ2-1
DNA: TGTGCCAGCAGCCGCCAGCTCCTCTCCGGGGCTCCGGACCAGTTCTTC
CDR3: CASSRQLLSGAPDQFF

D: .
V: TRBV29-1
size: once
J: TRBJ1-1
DNA: TGCAGCGTCCGGACATGGTTGATCACTGAAGCCTTCTTT
CDR3: CSVRTWLITEAFF

D: TRBD2
V: TRBV11-2
size: medium-sized
J: TRBJ2-5
DNA: TGTGCCAGCAGCTTAGCTGGGGGGGGAGAGACCCAGTACTTC
CDR3: CASSLAGGGETQYF

D: .
V: TRBV11-2
size: .
J: TRBJ2-2
DNA: TGTGCCAGCAGCCTAGTGACGCTAACGGGAACCGGGGAGGTGTTTTTT
CDR3: CASSLVTLTGTGEVFF

D: .
V: TRBV30
size: many
J: TRBJ2-5
DNA: TGTGCCTGGAGTGTCGGAGGAGTACGCCAAGAGACCCAGTACTTC
CDR3: CAWSVGGVRQETQYF

D: .
V: TRBV7-9
size: .
J: TRBJ1-4
DNA: TGTGCCAGGAGCCCGATTTGGGGAAGGGTGAGAAAACTGTTTTTT
CDR3: CARSPIWGRVRKLFF

D: .
V: TRBV5-6
size: .
J: TRBJ2-4
DNA: TGTGCCAGCAGCTTGGAAGCGAGGGGGACAAACATTCAGTACTTC
CDR3: CASSLEARGTNIQYF

D: TRBD2
V: TRBV6-5
size: .
J: TRBJ2-3
DNA: TGTGCCAGCAGCCGGACTAGGGGAGATACGCAGTATTTT
CDR3: CASSRTRGDTQYF

D: .
V: TRBV29-1
size: .
J: TRBJ2-4
DNA: TGCAGCACGGTGGATGCTATAAAAAACGTTCAGTACTTC
CDR3: CSTVDAIKNVQYF

D: TRBD2
V: TRBV6-6
size: .
J: TRBJ2-1
DNA: TGTGCCAGCACTTACTCCGCTATAGCGGGAAGGGCCTACAACGAGCAGTTCTTC
CDR3: CASTYSAIAGRAYNEQFF

D: .
V: TRBV10-1
size: few
J: TRBJ2-7
DNA: TGCGCCAGCACTGGTAGCGAGAGCGCCTACGAGCAGTACTTC
CDR3: CASTGSESAYEQYF

D: TRBD1
V: TRBV7-9
size: .
J: TRBJ2-1
DNA: TGTGCCGGCAGCGACAGGGGAGGTAACTATGAGCAGTTCTTC
CDR3: CAGSDRGGNYEQFF

D: TRBD2
V: TRBV5-5
size: .
J: TRBJ2-7
DNA: TGTGCCAGCAGGCGGGGACTAGGGCCATCCTACGACCAGTACTTC
CDR3: CASRRGLGPSYDQYF

D: .
V: TRBV18
size: once
J: TRBJ2-7
DNA: TGTGCCAGCTCACCAGGGACGGACTACGAGCAGTACTTC
CDR3: CASSPGTDYEQYF

D: TRBD1
V: TRBV28
size: .
J: TRBJ1-5
DNA: TGTGCCAGCAGGACTACAGGGGTAGTTCAGCCCCAGCATTTT
CDR3: CASRTTGVVQPQHF

D: TRBD2
V: TRBV6-6
size: .
J: TRBJ2-1
DNA: TGTGCCAGCAGTTACTCTGCTATAGCGGGAAGGGTATACAATGAGCAGTTCTTC
CDR3: CASSYSAIAGRVYNEQFF

D: .
V: TRBV6-5
size: once
J: TRBJ2-2
DNA: TGTGCCAGCGGTTATGCAGTGGACGGCACGGGGGAGCTGTTTTTT
CDR3: CASGYAVDGTGELFF

D: .
V: TRBV28
size: few
J: TRBJ2-5
DNA: TGTGCCAGCAATGGCCCCTCCAGGGAGACCCAGTACTTC
CDR3: CASNGPSRETQYF

D: .
V: TRBV12-3/TRBV12-4
size: many
J: TRBJ2-5
DNA: TGTGCCAGCATGGGATCGGTAGCGGCCCCCAAAGAGACCCAGTACTTC
CDR3: CASMGSVAAPKETQYF

D: .
V: TRBV7-9
size: .
J: TRBJ1-3
DNA: TGTGCCAGCAGCTTAGGTCGGACAGCGGCCGGAAACTCCATATATTTT
CDR3: CASSLGRTAAGNSIYF

D: .
V: TRBV7-2
size: .
J: TRBJ2-5
DNA: TGTGCCAGCAGCTTAGTGATAGCACAAGAGACCCAGTACTTC
CDR3: CASSLVIAQETQYF

D: .
V: TRBV20-1
size: .
J: TRBJ2-7
DNA: TGCAGTGCGAGCCACGAGCAGTACTTC
CDR3: CSASHEQYF

D: .
V: TRBV12-3/TRBV12-4
size: .
J: TRBJ2-1
DNA: TGTGCCAGCACCCCGAGTAGCGGAAATGGGCAGTTCTTC
CDR3: CASTPSSGNGQFF

D: TRBD2
V: TRBV7-9
size: many
J: TRBJ2-1
DNA: TGTGCCAGCAGCGCCCCAATGGGAGGACTAGCGGACTTCGGGAATGAGCAGTTCTTC
CDR3: CASSAPMGGLADFGNEQFF

D: .
V: TRBV6-5
size: .
J: TRBJ2-7
DNA: TGTGCCAGCAGTTGTCGGGACATCGGTAGGCGAAGGAACGAGCAGTACTTC
CDR3: CASSCRDIGRRRNEQYF

D: .
V: TRBV13
size: .
J: TRBJ2-2
DNA: TGTGTCAGCAGCTTCGTCAGTGCGAACAGCGGGGAGCTGTTTTTT
CDR3: CVSSFVSANSGELFF

D: .
V: TRBV11-1
size: .
J: TRBJ2-7
DNA: TGTGCTAGCAGCTTAAGATCGCTCTACGAGCGGTACTTC
CDR3: CASSLRSLYERYF

D: TRBD2
V: TRBV11-2
size: few
J: TRBJ2-1
DNA: TGTGCCAGCAGCTGCTCTTCGACTAGCGGGAGGGAAGGCGGGTTCTTC
CDR3: CASSCSSTSGREGGFF

D: .
V: TRBV7-3
size: .
J: TRBJ2-1
DNA: TGTGCCAGCAGCTTAAATCGTTTTGGGGGGAGCAATGAGCAGTTCTTC
CDR3: CASSLNRFGGSNEQFF

D: .
V: TRBV5-4
size: .
J: TRBJ2-1
DNA: TGTGCCACCAGGTCAGGGTTTAGCTCCTACAATAAGCAGTTCTTC
CDR3: CATRSGFSSYNKQFF

D: .
V: TRBV25-1
size: .
J: TRBJ2-1
DNA: TGTGCCAGCAACGCCGGGATCAGCTCCTACAATGAGCAGTTCTTC
CDR3: CASNAGISSYNEQFF

D: TRBD2
V: TRBV20-1
size: .
J: TRBJ2-7
DNA: TGCAGTGCCGGACTAGCGGGAGACGAGCAGTACTTC
CDR3: CSAGLAGDEQYF

D: .
V: TRBV29-1
size: .
J: TRBJ2-1
DNA: TGCAGTGTTCGACTGCCCCCGAGCAATGAGCAGTTCTTC
CDR3: CSVRLPPSNEQFF

D: TRBD1
V: TRBV29-1
size: many
J: TRBJ1-4
DNA: TGCAGCGCCGGACAGGGTACTAATGAAAAACTGTTTTTT
CDR3: CSAGQGTNEKLFF